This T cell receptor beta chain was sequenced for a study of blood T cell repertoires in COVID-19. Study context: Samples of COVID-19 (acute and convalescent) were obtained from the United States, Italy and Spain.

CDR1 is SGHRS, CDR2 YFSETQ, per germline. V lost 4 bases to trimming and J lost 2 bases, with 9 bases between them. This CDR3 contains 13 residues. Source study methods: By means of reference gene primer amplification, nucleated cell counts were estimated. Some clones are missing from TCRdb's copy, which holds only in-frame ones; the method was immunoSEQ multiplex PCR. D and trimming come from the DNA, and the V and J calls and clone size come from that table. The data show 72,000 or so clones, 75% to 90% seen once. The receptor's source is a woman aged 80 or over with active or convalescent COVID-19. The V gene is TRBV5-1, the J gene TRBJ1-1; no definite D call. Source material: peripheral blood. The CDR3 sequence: CASSRSGNTEAFF. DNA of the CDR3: TGCGCCAGCAGCCGAAGCGGAAACACTGAAGCTTTCTTT.